What follows is one T cell receptor (beta chain) and its context. This entry belongs to a study of blood T cell repertoires in COVID-19. In the original processing: Reference gene primers were amplified, and this amplification served to estimate nucleated cell counts. Sequenced by immunoSEQ multiplex PCR; TCRdb stores in-frame clones only, minus some. V and J calls plus clone size are reproduced from that table; the DNA served to infer D and trimming. The sample shows some 220,000 clones, under 85% of them seen only once. Germline V gene sequence: CDR1 SGDLS, CDR2 YYNGEE. V was shortened by 4 bases and J by 0 bases, with 8 bases between the two germline ends. The CDR3 covers 14 residues.

Sample: peripheral blood. The rearrangement uses TRBV9 and TRBJ2-1; D uncertain. The clonotype was recovered from a woman in her twenties or thirties with COVID-19, enrolled during active disease. CDR3 nucleotide sequence: TGTGCCAGCAGCCCCATGAGCTCCTACAATGAGCAGTTCTTC. It yields the protein CASSPMSSYNEQFF. The complete variable domain, with remaining parts taken from reference TRBV9 and TRBJ2-1, reads DSGVTQTPKHLITATGQRVTLRCSPRSGDLSVYWYQQSLDQGLQFLIQYYNGEERAKGNILERFSAQQFPDLHSELNLSSLELGDSALYFCASSPMSSYNEQFFGPGTRLTVL.